This record concerns one T cell receptor (beta chain) sequence. The same CDR3 also results from other DNA sequences found in this sample. Germline V gene data show CDR1 as SGHNT and CDR2 as YYREEE (reference sequence). The CDR3 covers 16 residues. V was pared by 4 bases and J by 5 bases, with 7 bases of the junction left unmatched. These data originate in a study of control samples from healthy donors and cancer patients. Here immunoSEQ multiplex PCR was the method, and the copy in TCRdb shows in-frame clones only, minus some. The data contain approximately 150,000 clones, 88% of them seen just once; the ten biggest clones take up 1.5% to 2%.

Sequencing used blood. This TCR derives from a man younger than 30 in good health. The gene calls are TRBV5-4 and TRBJ2-5, with 14 bases identical to TRBD2. The CDR3 nucleotides are TGTGCCAGCAGCCTGAGACTAGCGGGGGGGCCCGAGACCCAGTACTTC. Translation: CASSLRLAGGPETQYF.